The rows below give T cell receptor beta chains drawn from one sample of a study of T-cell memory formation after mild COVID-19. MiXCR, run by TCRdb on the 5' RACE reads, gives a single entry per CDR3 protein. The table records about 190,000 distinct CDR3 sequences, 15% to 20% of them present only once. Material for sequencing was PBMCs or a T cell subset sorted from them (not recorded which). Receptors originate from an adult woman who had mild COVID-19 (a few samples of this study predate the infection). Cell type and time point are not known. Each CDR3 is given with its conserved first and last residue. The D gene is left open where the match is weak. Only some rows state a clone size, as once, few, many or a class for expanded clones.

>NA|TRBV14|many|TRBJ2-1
TGTGCCAGCAGGGGGCCCGAGCCCTACAATGAGCAGTTCTTC
CASRGPEPYNEQFF
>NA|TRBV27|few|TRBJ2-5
TGTGCCAGCAGTTTGTCCGCAAGGTACACCAGGCTCGAGACCCAGTACTTC
CASSLSARYTRLETQYF
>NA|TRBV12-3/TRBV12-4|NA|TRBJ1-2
TGTGCCAGCACCACCGGGCCCCGGTATGGCTACACCTTC
CASTTGPRYGYTF
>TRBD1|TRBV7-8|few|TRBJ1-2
TGTGCCAGCAGCTTAGGGGACAGGGTCTATGGCTACACCTTC
CASSLGDRVYGYTF
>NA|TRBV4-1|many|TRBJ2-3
TGCGCCAGCAGCCAAGTGGCGGATACGCAGTATTTT
CASSQVADTQYF
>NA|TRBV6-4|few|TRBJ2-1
TGTGCCAGCAGGATGAATAATGAGCAGTTCTTC
CASRMNNEQFF
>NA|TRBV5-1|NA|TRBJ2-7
TGCGCCAGCAGCTTGGGTGTCTCTAGGATCGGCTCCTACGAGCAGTACTTC
CASSLGVSRIGSYEQYF
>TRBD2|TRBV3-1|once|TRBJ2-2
TGTGCCAGCAGCCACGATCGCCGCGGGGGGCCGAACACCGGGGAGCTGTTTTTT
CASSHDRRGGPNTGELFF
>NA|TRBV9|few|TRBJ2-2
TGTGCCAGCAGCTCCGACTTAGCCGGCGGGGAGCTGTTTTTT
CASSSDLAGGELFF
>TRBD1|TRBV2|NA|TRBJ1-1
TGTGCCAGCAGGCACGAAGGGACAGTGAACACTGAAGCTTTCTTT
CASRHEGTVNTEAFF
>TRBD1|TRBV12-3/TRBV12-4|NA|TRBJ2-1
TGTGCCAGCAGCCCGGGACAGGGGTGGGAGTATGAGCAGTTCTTC
CASSPGQGWEYEQFF
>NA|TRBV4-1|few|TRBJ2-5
TGCGCCAGCAGCCAAATCGTTACAAAGGAGACCCAGTACTTC
CASSQIVTKETQYF
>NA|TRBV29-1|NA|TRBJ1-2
TGCAGCGTTGAACTCCCGAACTATGGCTACACCTTC
CSVELPNYGYTF
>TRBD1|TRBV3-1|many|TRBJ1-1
TGTGCCAGCAGCCGATCTGAGACAGGGAGGGGTGAAGCTTTCTTT
CASSRSETGRGEAFF
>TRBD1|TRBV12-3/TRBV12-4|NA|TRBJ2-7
TGTGCCAGCAGTTTGGACAGGGGCGGCGAGCAGTACTTC
CASSLDRGGEQYF
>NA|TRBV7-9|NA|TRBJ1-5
TGTGCCAGCAGTCCCGTCGGGGGGGTACTGGGGCAGCCCCAGCATTTT
CASSPVGGVLGQPQHF
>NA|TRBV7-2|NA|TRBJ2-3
TGTGCCAGCAGCTTAGACACAGTTAGCACAGATACGCAGTATTTT
CASSLDTVSTDTQYF
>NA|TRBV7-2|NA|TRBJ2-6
TGTGCCAGCAGCTTCAGAGGAGCGCAGAGCTCTGGGGCCAACGTCCTGACTTTC
CASSFRGAQSSGANVLTF
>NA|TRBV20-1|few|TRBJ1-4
TGCAGTGCTAGTCGGGGCTCAGCTAATGAAAAACTGTTTTTT
CSASRGSANEKLFF
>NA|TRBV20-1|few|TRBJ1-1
TGCAGTGCGAGGGGAATGAAGGGCCCGAACACTGAAGCTTTCTTT
CSARGMKGPNTEAFF
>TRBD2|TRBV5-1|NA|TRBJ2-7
TGCGCCAGCAGCTCGACTAGCGGGACAACCTACGAGCAGTACTTC
CASSSTSGTTYEQYF
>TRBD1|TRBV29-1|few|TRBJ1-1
TGCAGCGCTAAAAGGGACAGGGGGAGGAACACTGAAGCTTTCTTT
CSAKRDRGRNTEAFF
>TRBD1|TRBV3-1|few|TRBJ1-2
TGTGCCAGCAGCCCGACCCGAGGGGGCCGGTATGGCTACACCTTC
CASSPTRGGRYGYTF
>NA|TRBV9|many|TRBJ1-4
TGTGCCAGCAGCGTCGGGGTCCAAAATGAAAAACTGTTTTTT
CASSVGVQNEKLFF
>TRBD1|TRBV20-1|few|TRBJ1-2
TGCAGTGCTTCTGAGACAGGGTCCCTTGGCTACACCTTC
CSASETGSLGYTF
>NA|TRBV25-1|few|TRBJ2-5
TGTGCCAGCAGTGTAGGAACTTTGGCAGAAGAGACCCAGTACTTC
CASSVGTLAEETQYF
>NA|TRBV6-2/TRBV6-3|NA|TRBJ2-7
TGTGCCAGCGGAGCGACAGTCACCTACGAGCAGTACTTC
CASGATVTYEQYF
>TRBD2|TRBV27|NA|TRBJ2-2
TGTGCCAGCAGTACTAAGACTAGCGGGAGTCCCGGGGAGCTGTTTTTT
CASSTKTSGSPGELFF
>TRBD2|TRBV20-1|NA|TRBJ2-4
TGCAGTGCTAGAGGGACTAGCGGGGGAGGGAACATTCAGTACTTC
CSARGTSGGGNIQYF
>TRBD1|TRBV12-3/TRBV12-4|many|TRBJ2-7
TGTGCCAGCAGTCCACGGACAGGGGGTGCCTACGAGCAGTACTTC
CASSPRTGGAYEQYF
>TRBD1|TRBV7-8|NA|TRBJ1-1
TGTGCCAGCAACCGAGGGGGCGGAAAAGCTTTCTTT
CASNRGGGKAFF
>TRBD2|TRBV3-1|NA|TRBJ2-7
TGTGCCAGCAGCCCCACTAGCGGGAGGGCTCGGGAGCAGTACTTC
CASSPTSGRAREQYF
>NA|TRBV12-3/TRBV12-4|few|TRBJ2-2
TGTGCCAGCAGGGACGGGAACGCGAACACCGGGGAGCTGTTTTTT
CASRDGNANTGELFF
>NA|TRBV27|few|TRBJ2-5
TGTGCCAGCAGTAGTCCCAGCGAGGGAAGAGAGACCCAGTACTTC
CASSSPSEGRETQYF
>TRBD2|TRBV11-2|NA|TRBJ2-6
TGTGCCAGCAGCTTAGCTCGAGGCGGGAGGTCCCTTTCTGGGGCCAACGTCCTGACTTTC
CASSLARGGRSLSGANVLTF
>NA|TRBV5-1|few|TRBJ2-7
TGCGCCAGCAGCTTGGCCAGGGGACACTACGAGCAGTACTTC
CASSLARGHYEQYF
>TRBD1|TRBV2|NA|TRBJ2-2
TGTGCCAGCAGTGTCCGACAGGGCGGGGAGCTGTTTTTT
CASSVRQGGELFF
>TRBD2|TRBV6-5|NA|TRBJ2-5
TGTGCCAGCAGTTTCAGAGCGGGGGAGACCCAGTACTTC
CASSFRAGETQYF
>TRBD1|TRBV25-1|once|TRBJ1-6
TGTGCCAGCAGTGCCTCGACAGGGATGTCACCCCTCCACTTT
CASSASTGMSPLHF
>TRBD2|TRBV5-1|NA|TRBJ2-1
TGCGCCAGCACGGAGCGGGAGGGCTACAATGAGCAGTTCTTC
CASTEREGYNEQFF
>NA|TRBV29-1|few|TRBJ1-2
TGCAGCGTTGGATCAGTTTATGGCTACACCTTC
CSVGSVYGYTF